The 6 T cell receptor beta chains below all came from one sample that was sequenced in a study of tissue T cells after allogeneic stem cell transplantation. The repertoire was sequenced with immunoSEQ multiplex PCR; TCRdb's copy has only in-frame clones and lacks some. The table includes about 5,200 clones, roughly 30% detected once. Regarding time point: mouse harvest day 14 after allogeneic transplant. Mouse grafts combined 10^7 T-cell-depleted bone marrow cells with 10^6 splenic CD5+ T cells. Sequencing was done on a sample of skin. The receptors were sampled from a female BALB/c mouse given C57BL/6 T cells with graft-versus-host disease after an allogeneic hematopoietic cell transplant.

Concerning this clone itself: Mouse gene names apply. Read data end 1 residue before the CDR3 end; the end is taken from the germline J gene. The V call is TRBV16, the J call TRBJ1-3; D is possibly TRBD1 (5 bases). This CDR3 spans 14 amino acids. Germline CDR1 and CDR2: SGHSA and FRNQAP. V dropped 5 bases and J dropped 3 bases, with 11 bases sitting between them. CDR3 bases read: TGTGCAAGCAGCCCCCTGGGGGATGGAAATACGCTCTAT. Translated: CASSPLGDGNTLY. In full, the CDR3 reads CASSPLGDGNTLYF. The entire variable domain, with the rest obtained from reference TRBV16 and TRBJ1-3, is as follows: NAGVIQTPRHKVTGKGQEATLWCEPISGHSAVFWYRQTIVQGLEFLTYFRNQAPIDDSGMPKERFSAQMPNQSHSTLKIQSTQPQDSAVYLCASSPLGDGNTLYFGEGSRLIVV.

In its sample, this clone is medium-sized. Here the gene names and germline are mouse. The read comes to an end 1 residue before the CDR3 does, leaving the germline J gene to fill in the end. The genes are TRBV26 and TRBJ1-3; perhaps TRBD1 as D (5 bases). The CDR3 is 14 amino acids. Deletions cut 4 bases from V and 0 bases from J, with 7 bases between. CDR1 is KGHPV, CDR2 FQNQEV, per germline (reference sequence). CDR3 DNA, as far as it was read: TGTGCCAGCAGTCAGGGGATTTCTGGAAATACGCTCTAT. Amino acid sequence: CASSQGISGNTLY. The complete CDR3 reads CASSQGISGNTLYF. The variable domain in full, completed from reference TRBV26 and TRBJ1-3, reads NSKVIQTPRYLVKGQGQKAKMRCIPEKGHPVVFWYQQNKNNEFKFLINFQNQEVLQQIDMTEKRFSAECPSNSPCSLEIQSSEAGDSALYLCASSQGISGNTLYFGEGSRLIVV.

As regards this clone: Germline and genes: mouse. The CDR3 end lies 1 residue beyond the end of the read and is filled in from the germline J gene. The rearrangement joins TRBV26 to TRBJ1-3; a weak D match, TRBD1 (6 bases). CDR1 KGHPV and CDR2 FQNQEV come from the germline V gene (reference sequence). Between the trimmed V and J ends, which lost 4 bases and 4 bases, there was a span of 8 bases. The CDR3 is 13 residues long. The CDR3: CASSPGAGNTLYF. CDR3 DNA, as far as it was read: TGTGCCAGCAGTCCAGGGGCGGGAAATACGCTCTAT.

As to this clone: Mouse names are used for the genes. The read terminates 1 residue before the CDR3 end, so the remaining end is supplied by the germline J gene. The chain employs TRBV3 and TRBJ1-1, with 7 bases identical to TRBD1. This CDR3 region has 14 residues. Germline V lookup: CDR1 SNHLY, CDR2 FYNGKV (reference sequence). With 5 bases clipped from V and 4 bases from J, the junction kept 7 bases outside the gene matches. This CDR3 reads CASSRQGGGTEVFF. The covered CDR3 bases are TGTGCCAGCAGCCGACAGGGTGGGGGCACAGAAGTCTTC.

In this sample, this clone turned up once. Mouse names are used for the genes. The CDR3 end falls 1 residue outside the read, so it is completed with the germline J gene. The chain links TRBV26 to TRBJ2-7; no clear D gene. Per the germline V gene, CDR1 is KGHPV and CDR2 is FQNQEV (reference sequence). Between the trimmed V and J ends, which lost 3 bases and 0 bases, there was a span of 6 bases. This CDR3 has 13 amino acids. The CDR3 sequence: CASSLWSSYEQYF. The sequenced CDR3 bases are TGTGCCAGCAGTCTATGGAGCTCCTATGAACAGTAC.

This clone is labeled large. Gene names are the mouse ones. The read is 1 residue too short to cover the CDR3 end, so that end is filled in from the germline J gene. The chain links TRBV23 to TRBJ2-7; the DNA was not used to check the table's D call, TRBD1. Germline V CDR1 and CDR2: KGHTA, FQNQQP. CDR3 length equals 11 residues. The covered CDR3 bases are TGCTCCAGCACCAGGGGCTATGAACAGTAC. As protein: CSSTRGYEQY. From start to end, the CDR3 is CSSTRGYEQYF.